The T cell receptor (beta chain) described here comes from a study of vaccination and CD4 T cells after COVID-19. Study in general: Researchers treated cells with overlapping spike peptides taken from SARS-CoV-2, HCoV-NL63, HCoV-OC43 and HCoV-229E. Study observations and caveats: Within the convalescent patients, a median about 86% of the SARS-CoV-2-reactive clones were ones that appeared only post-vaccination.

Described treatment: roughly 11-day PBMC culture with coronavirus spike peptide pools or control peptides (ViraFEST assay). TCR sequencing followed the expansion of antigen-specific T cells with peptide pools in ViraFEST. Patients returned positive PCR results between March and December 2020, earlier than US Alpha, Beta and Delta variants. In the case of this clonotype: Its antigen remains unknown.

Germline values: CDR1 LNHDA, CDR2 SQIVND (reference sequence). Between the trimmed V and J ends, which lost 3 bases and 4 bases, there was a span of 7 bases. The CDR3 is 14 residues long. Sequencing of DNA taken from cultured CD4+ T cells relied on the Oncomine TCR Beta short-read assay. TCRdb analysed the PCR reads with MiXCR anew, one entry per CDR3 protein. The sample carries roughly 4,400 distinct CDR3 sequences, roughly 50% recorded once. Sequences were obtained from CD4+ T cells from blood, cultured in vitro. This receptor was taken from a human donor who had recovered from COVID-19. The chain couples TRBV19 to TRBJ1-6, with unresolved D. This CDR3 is CASSIDRYNSPLHF. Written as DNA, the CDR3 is TGTGCCAGTAGTATCGATAGGTATAATTCACCCCTCCACTTT.